These 17 T cell receptor beta chains share one sample of origin, sequenced in a study of beta chain features in type 1 diabetes. Every isolated RNA sample was fully reverse transcribed, so sequencing captured expressed TCRB transcripts. The table came from immunoSEQ multiplex PCR; TCRdb's copy has only in-frame clones and leaves some out. The table records under 900,000 clones, roughly 17% of them present only once. The material sequenced was naive CD4+ T cells from blood. The receptors come from a woman aged 18-30 years in good health.

This clone was observed a few times. The chain couples TRBV5-1 to TRBJ2-3, with 15 bases fitting TRBD2. Germline lookup yields CDR1 SGHRS and CDR2 YFSETQ. The length of the CDR3 is 17 residues. V lost 4 bases and J lost 2; bases outside the gene matches: 5. The CDR3 DNA follows: TGCGCCAGCAGCCGGGGACTAGCGGGAGGCTCCACAGATACGCAGTATTTT. Amino acid sequence: CASSRGLAGGSTDTQYF. Complete variable domain (other parts from reference TRBV5-1 and TRBJ2-3): KAGVTQTPRYLIKTRGQQVTLSCSPISGHRSVSWYQQTPGQGLQFLFEYFSETQRNKGNFPGRFSGRQFSNSRSEMNVSTLELGDSALYLCASSRGLAGGSTDTQYFGPGTRLTVL.

V gene TRBV25-1 combines with J gene TRBJ2-1, with D tentatively TRBD1 (5 bases). The CDR3 length is 15 residues. V lost 7 bases, J lost 7 bases, and 20 bases lay in between. CDR1 and CDR2 (germline): MGHDK, SYGVNS. The CDR3 nucleotides are TGTGCCAGCACACCGAGGTCAGGGAAGTCGAATGAGCAGTTCTTC. Translated, it gives CASTPRSGKSNEQFF.

The chain has TRBV4-2 and TRBJ2-3; no clear D. Germline values: CDR1 LGHNA, CDR2 YNFKEQ. The CDR3 loop spans 12 amino acids. V lost 5 bases and J 3 bases, leaving 6 bases between the germline ends. CDR3 nucleotides: TGTGCCAGCAGCTTGATGACAGATACGCAGTATTTT. This codes for CASSLMTDTQYF.

This clone was detected a few times. The J gene is TRBJ2-3, the V gene TRBV6-6, with 7 bases lining up with TRBD1. Germline-derived CDR1 and CDR2 are MNHNY and SVGAGI (reference sequence). The CDR3 is 15 residues long. J was trimmed by 6 bases and V by 6 bases; bases with no gene match: 12. Written as DNA, the CDR3 is TGTGCCAGCAGAAGCCGGGACAGTGGAGCGGATACGCAGTATTTT. Protein: CASRSRDSGADTQYF.

The chain combines TRBV6-4 with TRBJ2-1, with 10 bases identical to TRBD2. The CDR3 is made up of 14 amino acids. Germline lookup yields CDR1 MRHNA and CDR2 SNTAGT. V was clipped by 10 bases and J by 3 bases; unmatched bases: 6. The CDR3 region is CAIIAGGCYNEQFF. The CDR3 DNA is TGTGCCATTATAGCGGGAGGTTGCTACAATGAGCAGTTCTTC.

The CDR3 here is CASRKTGETYEQYF. CDR3 nucleotide sequence: TGTGCCAGCAGAAAGACAGGGGAAACCTACGAGCAGTACTTC. The V call is TRBV28, the J call TRBJ2-7; 8 bases are shared with TRBD1. The V and J ends lost 6 bases and 2 bases, in that order; junction bases with no gene match: 6. The CDR3 extends over 14 amino acids. The germline V gene encodes CDR1 MDHEN and CDR2 SYDVKM.

This clone was seen a few times. This rearrangement joins TRBV11-3 to TRBJ1-1; 8 bases are shared with TRBD1. Germline-derived CDR1 and CDR2 are SGHNT and YENEEA. V dropped 0 bases and J dropped 12; count of bases not matched to a gene: 6. This CDR3 has 13 amino acids. CDR3 DNA: TGTGCCAGCAGCTTAGAGGGCAGGGGGCCGACTTTCTTT. This gives the protein CASSLEGRGPTFF.

Only a few counts were recorded for this clone. V and J are TRBV7-2 and TRBJ2-7; 10 bases map to TRBD1. Trimming removed 2 bases from V and 2 bases from J; junction bases left unmatched: 6. The CDR3 length is 16 residues. CDR1 is SGHTA and CDR2 is FQGNSA in the germline V gene. The CDR3 loop reads CASSLTRDRGPYEQYF. CDR3 coding DNA: TGTGCCAGCAGCTTAACGCGGGACAGGGGACCCTACGAGCAGTACTTC.

The chain joins TRBV27 to TRBJ2-7, with D perhaps matching TRBD1 (5 bases). V was trimmed by 5 bases and J by 3 bases, leaving 17 bases between them. The germline V gene has CDR1 MNHEY and CDR2 SMNVEV (reference sequence). CDR3 length: 15 residues. CDR3 region: CASSPYQPRDYEQYF. The DNA for the CDR3 is TGTGCCAGCAGTCCGTACCAACCCAGGGACTACGAGCAGTACTTC.

CDR3 region: CASSLVGAQETQYF. The CDR3 bases are TGTGCCAGCAGCTTAGTAGGGGCGCAAGAGACCCAGTACTTC. V usage is TRBV7-9 and J usage is TRBJ2-5, with a tentative D call TRBD1 (5 bases). This CDR3 region has 14 residues. Germline V CDR1 and CDR2: SEHNR, FQNEAQ (reference sequence). The ends were cut back, 1 base at V and 2 bases at J, with 8 bases in the middle.

This clone was counted only a few times. This sequence joins TRBV6-5 and TRBJ2-3, with D uncertain. V lost 0 bases and J 1 base, leaving 11 bases between the germline ends. CDR3 length: 16 residues. Germline V gene lookup returns CDR1 MNHEY and CDR2 SVGAGI. The CDR3 is CASSYSSGYGTDTQYF. Here the CDR3 DNA reads TGTGCCAGCAGTTACTCGTCGGGTTACGGCACAGATACGCAGTATTTT.

The chain carries TRBV6-5 and TRBJ2-2, with unresolved D. Per germline, CDR1 MNHEY and CDR2 SVGAGI. Trimming cost V 0 bases and J 1 base, with 9 bases left between them. The CDR3 is 16 residues long. Here the CDR3 DNA reads TGTGCCAGCAGTTACTCGCCCGGGTGGAACACCGGGGAGCTGTTTTTT. Translation: CASSYSPGWNTGELFF.

The chain uses TRBV18 and TRBJ2-2; D unresolved. Germline V gives CDR1 KGHSH, CDR2 LQKENI. The CDR3 sequence is 15 residues long. Trimming stripped 0 bases from V and 7 bases from J, with 12 bases between. The CDR3: CASSPPHLINGELFF. As DNA, the CDR3 is TGTGCCAGCTCACCACCGCATCTAATAAACGGGGAGCTGTTTTTT.

The V gene is TRBV7-9, the J gene TRBJ2-3, with D perhaps TRBD2 (6 bases). With 6 bases removed from V and 6 bases from J, the gap between germline ends came to 10 bases. Per germline, CDR1 SEHNR and CDR2 FQNEAQ (reference sequence). The CDR3 sequence is 12 residues long. The CDR3 nucleotides read TGTGCCAGCAGTGTACGGGGGGATACGCAGTATTTT. Protein: CASSVRGDTQYF.

This clone was observed a handful of times. The V gene is TRBV7-3, the J gene TRBJ2-1; D is ambiguous. The V end lost 11 bases, the J end lost 0 bases, and 8 bases lay between the germline ends. Looked up from germline, CDR1 is SGHTA and CDR2 is FQGTGA. This CDR3 comprises 12 residues. CDR3 DNA sequence: TGTGCCGGTACAACCTCCTACAATGAGCAGTTCTTC. Translated: CAGTTSYNEQFF.

There are a few counts of this clone. The chain recombines TRBV14 with TRBJ2-3; tentative D call: TRBD2 (6 bases). Germline CDR1 SGHDN, CDR2 FVKESK. Trimming took off 1 base at V and 9 bases at J, with 20 bases between the two ends. The CDR3 contains 16 residues. The CDR3 is CASSQVARRGTRTQYF. The CDR3 DNA follows: TGTGCCAGCAGCCAAGTGGCCAGGCGGGGAACAAGAACGCAGTATTTT.

This clone was detected a few times. This CDR3 reads CASSSGTSGRVNEQFF. The CDR3, as DNA: TGTGCCAGCAGCTCCGGGACTAGCGGGAGGGTCAATGAGCAGTTCTTC. J is TRBJ2-1 and V is TRBV11-1; TRBD2 aligns across 16 bases. CDR1 is SGHAT, CDR2 FQDESV, per germline (reference sequence). Trimming took 4 bases from V and 6 from J; bases not matched to a gene: 3. The CDR3 length is 16 residues. Complete variable domain (other parts from reference TRBV11-1 and TRBJ2-1): EAEVAQSPRYKITEKSQAVAFWCDPISGHATLYWYRQILGQGPELLVQFQDESVVDDSQLPKDRFSAERLKGVDSTLKIQPAELGDSAMYLCASSSGTSGRVNEQFFGPGTRLTVL.